This paragraph covers one T cell receptor beta chain sequence. Its antigen is not identified. The data are from a study of cytomegalovirus exposure and HLA in healthy donors. Study outcomes and limitations: Many donors shared some public TCRs, even though most TCR sequences were rare. Earlier analysis yielded a pattern in which most TCR beta V segments were productive about 87% or about 30% of the time.

V was cut by 3 bases and J by 5 bases, with 19 bases left in between. The CDR3 has 17 residues. Germline-derived CDR1 and CDR2 are SGHTA and FQGTGA. A multiplex PCR was run with 60 Vbeta primers and 13 Jbeta primers. Method: immunoSEQ multiplex PCR; TCRdb's copy keeps in-frame clones and lacks some. Here the sample spans roughly 86,000 clones, 75% to 80% being singletons. The sequence came from a female donor in good health and CMV-seronegative. The chain links TRBV7-3 to TRBJ2-2, with D possibly matching TRBD2 (5 bases). Sequencing was performed on PBMCs. CDR3 in DNA: TGTGCCAGCAGCTTTGATGCCAGGACGGGCGGGACCGGGGAGCTGTTTTTT. Protein: CASSFDARTGGTGELFF.